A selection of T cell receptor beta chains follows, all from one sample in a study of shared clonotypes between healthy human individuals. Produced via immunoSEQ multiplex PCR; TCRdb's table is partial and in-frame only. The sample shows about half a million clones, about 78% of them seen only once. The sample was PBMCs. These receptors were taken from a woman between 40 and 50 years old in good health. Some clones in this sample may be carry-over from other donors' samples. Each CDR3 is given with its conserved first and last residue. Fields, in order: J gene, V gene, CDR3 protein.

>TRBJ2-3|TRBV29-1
CSVDSPTGTDTQYF
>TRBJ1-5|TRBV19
CASSMGQTYQPQHF
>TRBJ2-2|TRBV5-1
CASSLVGEILGGELFF
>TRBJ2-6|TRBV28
CASGQVLSGANVLTF
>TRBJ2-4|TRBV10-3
CAISETGRSNIQYF
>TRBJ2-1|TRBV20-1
CSARANNEQFF
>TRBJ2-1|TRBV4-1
CASSRGLAGVYNEQFF
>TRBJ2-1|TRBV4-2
CASSQDRGRDEQFF
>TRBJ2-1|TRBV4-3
CASSLASTSGHEQFF
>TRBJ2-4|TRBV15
CATSRDLLAKNIQYF
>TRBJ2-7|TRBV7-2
CASSLAGLAGAYEQYF
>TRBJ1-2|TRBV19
CASSAQGDRGYGYTF
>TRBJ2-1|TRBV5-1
CASSPVGRGNEQFF
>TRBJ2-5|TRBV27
CASRGAIETQYF
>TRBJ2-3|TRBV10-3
CAISTGQGTDTQYF
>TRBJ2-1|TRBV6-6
CASSLAGGPYNEQFF
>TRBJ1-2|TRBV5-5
CASSYRDSRLEFSAYTF
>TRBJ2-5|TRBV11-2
CASSLEAGPQETQYF
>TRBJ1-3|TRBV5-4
CASSLDGAARNTIYF
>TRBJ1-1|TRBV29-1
CSAPSNSWEAEAFF
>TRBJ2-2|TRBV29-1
CSVEPGSGGTGELFF
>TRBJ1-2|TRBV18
CASSLQDRVEGYTF
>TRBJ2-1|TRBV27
CASSHIPGRGGKGNEQFF
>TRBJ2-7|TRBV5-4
CASSLGGGFLDSYEQYF
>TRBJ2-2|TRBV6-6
CASSYSAGGELFF
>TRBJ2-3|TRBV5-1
CASSLGGDERDTQYF
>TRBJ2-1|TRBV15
CATSRDGTSGREQFF
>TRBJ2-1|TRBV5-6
CASNSEAAGKSSYNEQFF
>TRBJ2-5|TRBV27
CASSPRTLGGRGETQYF
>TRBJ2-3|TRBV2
CASSDPQGSTDTQYF
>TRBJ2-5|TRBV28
CASSLGAAGGTQYF
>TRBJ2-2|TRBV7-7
CASRPTGVSTGELFF
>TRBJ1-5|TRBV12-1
CASRHRDRGFSNQPQHF
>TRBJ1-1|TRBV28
CASSLLNTEAFF
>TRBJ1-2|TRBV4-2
CASSQDQVNYGYTF
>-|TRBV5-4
CASSLPGRDEQYF
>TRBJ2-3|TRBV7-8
CASSPSSTDTQYF
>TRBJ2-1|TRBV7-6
CASSLRQGGLAGNEQFF
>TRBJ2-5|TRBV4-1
CASSQEQVATQYF
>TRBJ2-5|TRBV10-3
CAISDLAGEGETQYF
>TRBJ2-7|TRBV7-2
CASSLRGTSGNEQYF